Below, 11 T cell receptor beta chains from the same sample are listed, as sequenced in a study of blood T cell repertoires in COVID-19 (dated by TCRdb to the early 2020s). Library preparation used the immunoSEQ multiplex PCR assay. TCRdb retrieved this table from immuneACCESS and kept in-frame rearrangements only. Not all clones are present; in checked studies, unresolved V genes account for under half, and no reason is known for the remainder. This sample is represented by tens of thousands of clones; roughly nine tenths of them were singletons. The ten largest clonotypes hold 15% to 20% of the sample. Sequences were obtained from peripheral blood. The receptor source for this set is a woman aged 60-75 years with COVID-19, enrolled during active disease.

The chain is built from TRBV9 and TRBJ2-3; D is unclear. The V end was cut by 1 base, the J end by 4 bases, with 7 bases between. In germline, CDR1 is SGDLS, CDR2 YYNGEE. The CDR3 is 13 amino acids. The CDR3 region has the DNA TGTGCCAGCAGCGTACTACTCGCAGATACGCAGTATTTT. Its protein product is CASSVLLADTQYF.

The rearrangement links TRBV6-5 to TRBJ2-1; 11 bases agree with TRBD2. Trimming took 7 bases from V and 4 from J; bases not matched to a gene: 6. The CDR3 spans 15 residues. Germline assignment: CDR1 MNHEY and CDR2 SVGAGI. CDR3 bases: TGTGCCAGCAAAAATAGCGGGGGGGCATACAATGAGCAGTTCTTC. This encodes CASKNSGGAYNEQFF.

This chain links TRBV3-1 (or the pseudogene TRBV3-2) with TRBJ2-5, with 7 bases lining up with TRBD1. Germline assignment: CDR1 LGHDT and CDR2 YNNKEL (reference sequence). The CDR3 is made up of 15 amino acids. J lost 1 base, V lost 1 base, and 3 bases had no gene match. The CDR3 nucleotides read TGTGCCAGCAGCCAAGGACAGGGCCCCCAAGAGACCCAGTACTTC. Amino acid sequence: CASSQGQGPQETQYF.

This clone was detected a few times. The chain is built from TRBV6-5 and TRBJ1-6, with 7 positions matching TRBD1. The CDR3 is made up of 14 amino acids. Germline-derived CDR1 and CDR2 are MNHEY and SVGAGI. The V segment lost 6 bases and the J segment 3 bases; nucleotides outside the gene matches: 2. The CDR3 loop is CASRRQGYNSPLHF. The CDR3 DNA follows: TGTGCCAGCAGGAGACAGGGCTATAATTCACCCCTCCACTTT.

The genes are TRBV7-9 and TRBJ1-4, with a possible D match to TRBD1 (6 bases). The CDR3 runs to 16 residues. The ends were cut back, 6 bases at V and 7 bases at J, with 21 bases in the middle. Germline assignment: CDR1 SEHNR and CDR2 FQNEAQ (reference sequence). The CDR3 DNA reads TGTGCCAGCAGTCACACTGCCGGGACACTCCTTGAAAAACTGTTTTTT. Its protein product is CASSHTAGTLLEKLFF. Drawing the rest from reference TRBV7-9 and TRBJ1-4, the complete variable domain is DTGVSQNPRHKITKRGQNVTFRCDPISEHNRLYWYRQTLGQGPEFLTYFQNEAQLEKSRLLSDRFSAERPKGSFSTLEIQRTEQGDSAMYLCASSHTAGTLLEKLFFGSGTQLSVL.

This chain uses TRBV12-3 or TRBV12-4 with TRBJ1-2, with no clear D. The CDR3 is 12 residues long. The V end lost 5 bases, the J end lost 4 bases, and 8 bases lay between the germline ends. CDR3 loop: CASSEAPYGYTF. The CDR3 DNA reads as TGTGCCAGCAGTGAGGCCCCCTATGGCTACACCTTC.

This clone was observed a single time. The chain carries TRBV2 and TRBJ1-3, with a weak D call TRBD1 (5 bases). V lost 7 bases, J lost 0 bases, and 13 bases lay in between. Germline lookup yields CDR1 SNHLY and CDR2 FYNNEI. The CDR3 totals 15 residues. Here the CDR3 DNA reads TGTGCCAGCACGGGGGACGCACACTCTGGAAACACCATATATTTT. Its protein product is CASTGDAHSGNTIYF.

The chain joins TRBV12-3 or TRBV12-4 to TRBJ1-4, with TRBD1 identical over 10 bases. The junction had 7 bases not matched to a gene; V was cut back by 9 bases and J by 9 bases. The CDR3 totals 13 residues. CDR3 bases: TGTGCCAGTCGCGGGACAGGGGTTAAAAAACTGTTTTTT. Protein: CASRGTGVKKLFF.

Note on this clone: The sample contains more than one DNA sequence encoding this CDR3. The J gene is TRBJ1-2, the V gene TRBV10-3; tentative D call: TRBD1 (6 bases). Germline assignment: CDR1 ENHRY and CDR2 SYGVKD. Trimming took off 0 bases at V and 7 bases at J, with 6 bases between the two ends. There are 12 residues in the CDR3. In DNA form, the CDR3 reads TGTGCCATCAGTGAGTCAGGGGGTGGCTACACCTTC. It specifies CAISESGGGYTF.

The chain combines TRBV5-1 with TRBJ2-5; TRBD2 might be the D (5 bases). The germline gives CDR1 SGHRS, CDR2 YFSETQ. Trimming shortened V by 3 bases and J by 1 base, and 16 bases separated the two germline ends. CDR3 length: 16 residues. In nucleotides, the CDR3 is TGCGCCAGCAGCTCGGGCGGAATTGGAGGCCAAGAGACCCAGTACTTC. Translated, it gives CASSSGGIGGQETQYF. Combining the CDR3 with reference TRBV5-1 and TRBJ2-5 gives the whole variable domain KAGVTQTPRYLIKTRGQQVTLSCSPISGHRSVSWYQQTPGQGLQFLFEYFSETQRNKGNFPGRFSGRQFSNSRSEMNVSTLELGDSALYLCASSSGGIGGQETQYFGPGTRLLVL.

V gene TRBV19 combines with J gene TRBJ2-7, with 11 bases lining up with TRBD1. Germline V lookup: CDR1 LNHDA, CDR2 SQIVND (reference sequence). CDR3 length equals 14 residues. Trimming cost V 5 bases and J 3 bases; bases outside gene matches: 3. CDR3: CASSPGTGGYEQYF. DNA of the CDR3: TGTGCCAGTAGTCCTGGGACAGGGGGCTACGAGCAGTACTTC.